This note documents a single T cell receptor beta chain sequence. Its target is unknown. The data are from a study of T cell responses to AZD1222 COVID-19 vaccine. As for the study in general: Second doses that came at about 4 or about 12 weeks were put together.

Measured with immunoSEQ multiplex PCR; TCRdb has only the in-frame clones, and not every one. The sample yields 95,000 to 130,000 clones, about 90% seen once. The CDR3 has 17 amino acids. The V end lost 2 bases, the J end lost 6 bases, and 21 bases lay between the germline ends. CDR1 and CDR2 (germline): SGHTA, FQGNSA. Whole-study findings and limits: Most donors were white British and more were female, and clonal diversity was possibly underestimated.

This rearrangement joins TRBV7-2 to TRBJ2-3, with a weak D call TRBD2 (5 bases). Here the sequenced sample was peripheral blood, taken on day 0 of AZD1222 vaccination. The receptor was derived from an adult in good health. The CDR3 DNA follows: TGTGCCAGCAGCTTACACCCGAAAACGGGGATCCCCGATACGCAGTATTTT. It codes for CASSLHPKTGIPDTQYF.